This T cell receptor beta chain was identified during a study of memory CD4+ T cells and cytomegalovirus serostatus. Single viable CD3+CD4+CD8-CD45RO+ cells were sorted as the memory CD4+ T cells. This clone was seen a few times. Its antigen is still unknown. General study findings and limits: Repertoires predicted CMV serostatus with median bootstrapped AUC of about 0.95. About 40% of the roughly 150 known CMV-associated TCRbeta sequences appeared in CD4+ memory.

With 9 bases clipped from V and 4 bases from J, the junction kept 3 bases outside the gene matches. Per germline, CDR1 MNHEY and CDR2 SMNVEV (reference sequence). CDR3 length: 13 amino acids. Generated by immunoSEQ multiplex PCR, the TCRdb table keeps only in-frame clones and is missing some. The sample includes tens of thousands of clones, roughly 76% of them seen just once. The sample consisted of memory CD4+ T cells from blood. The TCR sequence derives from an adult in good health and CMV-seronegative. V gene TRBV27 combines with J gene TRBJ1-6; 7 nucleotides agree with TRBD1. The CDR3 loop reads CASWDRYNSPLHF. The CDR3 DNA sequence: TGTGCCAGTTGGGACAGATATAATTCACCCCTCCACTTT.